One and the same sample provided the 25 T cell receptor beta chains below, sequenced in a study of graft-versus-host responses after intestinal transplantation. This table comes from immunoSEQ multiplex PCR, and its TCRdb copy is limited to in-frame clones, with some not included. The sample lists approximately 70,000 clones; around 90% were seen once. The specimen comprised bone marrow, sampled approximately 740 days after intestinal transplantation. All receptors derive from a human patient who received an intestinal transplant, so some T cells may come from the graft donor.

The chain links TRBV18 to TRBJ2-4; D possibly corresponds to TRBD2 (6 bases). The CDR3 length is 15 residues. Germline CDR1 and CDR2: KGHSH and LQKENI. V shed 6 bases and J shed 4 bases, with 16 bases lying between them. This chain's CDR3 is CASSPKEGSKNIQYF. The CDR3 DNA reads as TGTGCCAGCTCGCCCAAGGAGGGCTCAAAAAACATTCAGTACTTC.

The chain joins TRBV19 to TRBJ2-7; 10 bases match TRBD1. This CDR3 is 13 amino acids long. Per the germline V gene, CDR1 is LNHDA and CDR2 is SQIVND (reference sequence). J gave up 5 bases and V 5 bases, and 3 bases lay outside the gene matches. Here the CDR3 reads CASSPGTGDEQYF. DNA for the CDR3: TGTGCCAGTAGTCCCGGGACAGGGGACGAGCAGTACTTC.

This sequence joins TRBV6-6 and TRBJ1-5; 7 nucleotides match TRBD1. Trimming at V came to 4 bases and at J to 7 bases, leaving 4 bases not matched to a gene. The CDR3 totals 13 residues. From germline, CDR1 is MNHNY and CDR2 SVGAGI (reference sequence). In nucleotides, the CDR3 is TGTGCCAGCAGTTCCAGGGGGGAACAGCCCCAGCATTTT. Translation gives CASSSRGEQPQHF.

The gene calls are TRBV7-2 and TRBJ2-7; D might be TRBD1 or TRBD2, each matching 6 bases. V dropped 4 bases and J dropped 4 bases, with 14 bases sitting between them. The CDR3 sequence is 14 residues long. Germline CDR1 reads SGHTA; CDR2 reads FQGNSA. The CDR3 nucleotides are TGTGCCAGCAGCTATTTCGGGGGCTTGTACGAGCAGTACTTC. It encodes CASSYFGGLYEQYF.

The chain uses TRBV30 and TRBJ2-3, with D tentatively TRBD1 or TRBD2 (6 bases each). CDR3 length: 15 residues. The V end lost 0 bases, the J end lost 2 bases, and 12 bases lay between the germline ends. Germline assignment: CDR1 GTSNPN and CDR2 SVGIG (reference sequence). CDR3 nucleotide sequence: TGTGCCTGGAGTGTAACGGGGGCCATCACAGATACGCAGTATTTT. Its translation: CAWSVTGAITDTQYF.

V is TRBV6-5 and J is TRBJ1-1; a weak D match, TRBD1 (6 bases). Germline V gene lookup returns CDR1 MNHEY and CDR2 SVGAGI. Trimming shortened V by 5 bases and J by 8 bases, and 12 bases separated the two germline ends. This CDR3 has 12 amino acids. The CDR3, as DNA: TGTGCCAGCAGTCGCCAGCAGGGGGAAGCTTTCTTT. Protein product: CASSRQQGEAFF.

There are a few counts of this clone. The V and J genes are TRBV5-4 and TRBJ1-6; D remains unclear. This CDR3 contains 13 residues. The V gene's germline CDR1 is SGHNT and CDR2 YYREEE (reference sequence). The V and J ends lost 0 bases and 7 bases respectively, with 5 bases between them. CDR3 sequence: CASSLAWNSPLHF. The CDR3 bases are TGTGCCAGCAGCTTGGCTTGGAATTCACCCCTCCACTTT.

V usage is TRBV5-4 and J usage is TRBJ2-3, with 10 nucleotides matching TRBD2. This CDR3 is built from 13 residues. V was pared by 6 bases and J by 3 bases, with 1 base of the junction left unmatched. CDR1 is SGHNT, CDR2 YYREEE, per germline (reference sequence). The CDR3: CASKTSGTDTQYF. CDR3 DNA: TGTGCCAGCAAGACTAGCGGGACAGATACGCAGTATTTT.

The chain recombines TRBV11-2 with TRBJ2-5, with 8 bases aligning to TRBD1. Germline-derived CDR1 and CDR2 are SGHAT and FQNNGV. Unmatched junction bases numbered 5, after V lost 7 bases and J lost 1 base. The CDR3 length is 14 residues. The CDR3 DNA sequence: TGTGCCAGCATGACAGGGGACTCCCAAGAGACCCAGTACTTC. The encoded protein is CASMTGDSQETQYF.

The rearrangement uses TRBV19 and TRBJ2-1; no reliable D call. The germline V gene encodes CDR1 LNHDA and CDR2 SQIVND (reference sequence). Trimming left V 4 bases short and J 8 bases short, with 9 bases between. The CDR3 runs to 12 residues. The CDR3 loop is CASSTQRDEQFF. CDR3 nucleotide sequence: TGTGCCAGTAGTACCCAGCGCGATGAGCAGTTCTTC.

The rearrangement joins TRBV11-2 to TRBJ2-1; tentative D call: TRBD2 (5 bases). Germline-derived CDR1 and CDR2 are SGHAT and FQNNGV. The CDR3 length is 14 residues. The V gene lost 5 bases and the J gene lost 8 bases, with 16 bases spanning the gap. CDR3 bases: TGTGCCAGCAGCCCCTCGAGCACGGAGGATGAGCAGTTCTTC. As protein: CASSPSSTEDEQFF.

The V call is TRBV29-1, the J call TRBJ1-1; D uncertain. Deletions cut 0 bases from V and 4 bases from J, with 3 bases between. The CDR3 is 11 residues long. Germline V lookup: CDR1 SQVTM, CDR2 ANQGSEA. The CDR3 region is CSVEESTEAFF. The CDR3 DNA sequence: TGCAGCGTTGAAGAATCCACTGAAGCTTTCTTT.

The V and J genes are TRBV6-6 and TRBJ1-2; no firm D call. From germline, CDR1 is MNHNY and CDR2 SVGAGI (reference sequence). This CDR3 is 13 amino acids long. The V gene lost 2 bases and the J gene lost 7 bases, with 11 bases spanning the gap. Here the CDR3 reads CASSYPPPGGYTF. CDR3 bases: TGTGCCAGCAGTTACCCGCCCCCCGGTGGCTACACCTTC.

The rearrangement joins TRBV7-3 to TRBJ2-2; 12 bases are a match to TRBD1. The CDR3 is 19 amino acids. Germline CDR1 SGHTA, CDR2 FQGTGA. V lost 5 bases to trimming and J lost 0 bases; unmatched junction nucleotides: 10. The DNA for the CDR3 is TGTGCCAGCAGCCATCCGGGACAGGGGGCCTATCCGAACACCGGGGAGCTGTTTTTT. It specifies CASSHPGQGAYPNTGELFF.

The chain couples TRBV11-1 to TRBJ1-1; D unclear. This CDR3 comprises 15 residues. V lost 1 base and J 1 base, leaving 10 bases between the germline ends. Germline CDR1 is SGHAT and CDR2 is FQDESV (reference sequence). In DNA form, the CDR3 reads TGTGCCAGCAGCTTAGGGATCAGGAGGAACACTGAAGCTTTCTTT. It codes for CASSLGIRRNTEAFF.

The table lists this clone with a count of one. The CDR3 sequence is CASSLAVRTATNEQFF. CDR3 coding DNA: TGCGCCAGCAGCTTGGCCGTTCGTACAGCAACGAATGAGCAGTTCTTC. The rearrangement joins TRBV5-1 to TRBJ2-1; unclear D gene. The V end lost 0 bases, the J end lost 7 bases, and 17 bases lay between the germline ends. The CDR3 totals 16 residues. CDR1 and CDR2 from the germline V gene are SGHRS and YFSETQ.

The chain carries TRBV15 and TRBJ1-2; 8 bases align to TRBD1. Germline V gives CDR1 LNHNV, CDR2 YYDKDF (reference sequence). With 0 bases clipped from V and 4 bases from J, the junction kept 4 bases outside the gene matches. The CDR3 totals 15 residues. The CDR3 protein is CATSREGTGGYGYTF. The DNA of the CDR3 is TGTGCCACCAGCAGAGAGGGCACAGGGGGCTATGGCTACACCTTC.

The chain joins TRBV7-9 to TRBJ2-5, with D unresolved. V lost 4 bases and J lost 1, with 13 bases in between. CDR1 SEHNR and CDR2 FQNEAQ come from the germline V gene (reference sequence). The length of the CDR3 is 15 residues. CDR3 sequence (DNA): TGTGCCAGCAGCTCACGGACCGAAACCCAAGAGACCCAGTACTTC. Translated: CASSSRTETQETQYF.

CDR3: CASRPRGYRSNEQFF. CDR3 bases: TGTGCCAGCAGGCCAAGGGGGTACCGGTCCAATGAGCAGTTCTTC. The chain links TRBV5-4 to TRBJ2-1, with TRBD1 as a possible D gene (6 bases). Germline CDR1 and CDR2: SGHNT and YYREEE (reference sequence). Trimming took 5 bases from V and 6 from J, leaving 18 bases between them. The CDR3 consists of 15 residues.

The chain combines TRBV27 with TRBJ2-7; 9 bases map to TRBD1. The CDR3 consists of 18 residues. The V gene's germline CDR1 is MNHEY and CDR2 SMNVEV (reference sequence). With 5 bases clipped from V and 2 bases from J, the junction kept 16 bases outside the gene matches. CDR3 protein: CASSQSPGQGGKTYEQYF. CDR3 sequence (DNA): TGTGCCAGCAGTCAATCCCCGGGACAGGGTGGAAAGACCTACGAGCAGTACTTC.

This sequence joins TRBV7-9 and TRBJ2-3, with D uncertain. Trimming stripped 5 bases from V and 5 bases from J, with 11 bases between. Germline V lookup: CDR1 SEHNR, CDR2 FQNEAQ (reference sequence). The CDR3 is 13 amino acids. The CDR3 DNA reads TGTGCCAGCAGCAACTCAGCGAGAGATACGCAGTATTTT. Residues: CASSNSARDTQYF.

V usage is TRBV27 and J usage is TRBJ1-1; D call uncertain. V lost 8 bases to trimming and J lost 5 bases, with 15 bases between them. This CDR3 has 13 residues. The germline V gene encodes CDR1 MNHEY and CDR2 SMNVEV (reference sequence). The CDR3 DNA reads TGTGCCAGCGGCCAAGGGATGGAGACTGAAGCTTTCTTT. Encoded protein: CASGQGMETEAFF.

The chain links TRBV7-3 to TRBJ2-7; TRBD2 is a possible D gene (7 bases). The ends were cut back, 7 bases at V and 0 bases at J, with 19 bases in the middle. This CDR3 region has 16 residues. From germline, CDR1 is SGHTA and CDR2 FQGTGA. Here the CDR3 reads CASTHMGGLSSYEQYF. CDR3 nucleotides: TGTGCCAGCACCCATATGGGGGGGCTCTCCTCCTACGAGCAGTACTTC.

The chain carries TRBV6-5 and TRBJ2-7; perhaps TRBD1 as D (5 bases). There are 12 residues in the CDR3. V lost 5 bases to trimming and J lost 3 bases, with 8 bases between them. Germline CDR1 MNHEY, CDR2 SVGAGI. The CDR3 nucleotides are TGTGCCAGCAGTCCAGGGTACTACGAGCAGTACTTC. It translates to CASSPGYYEQYF.

This sequence joins TRBV4-2 and TRBJ1-2; a weak D match, TRBD1 (5 bases). V was clipped by 0 bases and J by 8 bases, with 16 bases between them. Germline values: CDR1 LGHNA, CDR2 YNFKEQ. This CDR3 has 15 amino acids. CDR3 nucleotide sequence: TGTGCCAGCAGCCAAGACAGACAGTGGATTCCAGGCTACACCTTC. Its translation: CASSQDRQWIPGYTF.